This TCR beta chain stems from a study of cytomegalovirus exposure and HLA in healthy donors. Study-level points and caveats: Rare TCR sequences dominated, though some public TCRs recurred in many donors. A classifier reportedly called cytomegalovirus status with high sensitivity and specificity. Specific recognition of CMV antigens was confirmed in vitro for three chains (all CMV-associated).

This clone came up once. What it recognizes is unknown. CDR1 and CDR2 from the germline V gene are SGHRS and YFSETQ. The CDR3 has 15 residues. V lost 7 bases to trimming and J lost 2 bases, with 18 bases between them. The data were produced by immunoSEQ multiplex PCR, yet TCRdb's version contains in-frame clones alone and is incomplete. The table lists around 120,000 clones, 75% to 90% of them singletons. The donors were members of the roughly 130-subject validation cohort (separate from the roughly 670-subject first cohort). The sequenced material came from PBMCs. The chain has TRBV5-1 and TRBJ1-1, with TRBD1 as a possible D gene (6 bases). This receptor was taken from a man aged 18 to 29 in good health and CMV-seropositive. CDR3 nucleotides: TGCGCCAGCCGAAAACCCGGGACACTTAACACTGAAGCTTTCTTT. Amino acid sequence: CASRKPGTLNTEAFF.